This T cell receptor beta chain appears in the sequencing data of a study of blood T cells in healthy people across ages. Study as a whole: The template switching approach captured approximately one barcoded beta molecule for every two T cells.

The use of a sample-barcoded 5' primer and a J-beta primer mix characterized a second PCR of roughly 6 to 11 cycles. TCRdb reanalysed the 5' RACE reads using MiXCR and keeps one entry per CDR3 protein. This repertoire shows hundreds of thousands of distinct CDR3 sequences, roughly two fifths found once; its top ten account for 25% to 35%. This clonotype was detected only a few times. Sequenced sample: blood. The sequence derives from a man of 80 years or more in good health.

Here the CDR3 reads CASSAARDYNEQFF. The CDR3 DNA reads TGCGCCAGCAGTGCCGCCAGGGACTACAATGAGCAGTTCTTC. The chain carries TRBV10-1 and TRBJ2-1, with D possibly being TRBD1 (5 bases). Trimming removed 4 bases at V and 3 bases at J, with 10 bases between. Germline assignment: CDR1 WNHNN and CDR2 SYGVQD (reference sequence). The CDR3 consists of 14 residues.